What follows are 6 T cell receptor beta chains derived from one specimen sequenced in a study of response to subunit inactivated influenza vaccine. TCRdb used MiXCR to reprocess the RT-PCR reads, holding one entry per CDR3 protein. Of around 480,000 distinct CDR3 sequences in the sample, 16% were seen once. The specimen comprised CD4+ T cells sorted from PBMCs, sampled less than 30 months after vaccination. Receptors were obtained from a man between 50 and 75 years old who received an inactivated influenza vaccine.

The table lists this clonotype with a few counts. The chain has TRBV10-2 and TRBJ2-3; TRBD1 matches 8 bases. The germline gives CDR1 WSHSY, CDR2 SAAADI. J lost 2 bases, V lost 11 bases, and 12 bases had no gene match. This CDR3 comprises 15 residues. CDR3 coding DNA: TGCGCCGGATCCAAGGACAGGGTTTCCACAGATACGCAGTATTTT. It yields the protein CAGSKDRVSTDTQYF.

The gene calls are TRBV15 and TRBJ2-7, with TRBD1 matching 11 bases. This CDR3 region has 16 residues. V lost 4 bases and J lost 2; bases outside the gene matches: 7. In germline, CDR1 is LNHNV, CDR2 YYDKDF (reference sequence). The CDR3 bases are TGTGCCACCAGCAAAGCAAAGGACAGGGGGCCCTACGAGCAGTACTTC. Translating gives CATSKAKDRGPYEQYF.

The table lists this clonotype with many counts. The rearrangement uses TRBV12-3 or TRBV12-4 and TRBJ2-1; no reliable D call. Deletions cut 2 bases from V and 9 bases from J, with 5 bases between. This CDR3 contains 11 residues. CDR3 sequence: CASSLSREQFF. The CDR3 DNA reads as TGTGCCAGCAGTTTATCCCGTGAGCAGTTCTTC.

The genes are TRBV7-6 and TRBJ2-3; weak D call: TRBD1 (5 bases). Germline V gives CDR1 SGHVS, CDR2 FNYEAQ. V dropped 1 base and J dropped 4 bases, with 24 bases sitting between them. This CDR3 spans 19 amino acids. In DNA form, the CDR3 reads TGTGCCAGCAGCTTAGACATCCGCCAGGGCCCATCATCGCCAGATACGCAGTATTTT. The encoded protein is CASSLDIRQGPSSPDTQYF.

The chain joins TRBV15 to TRBJ2-7; D is unclear. The CDR3 sequence is 17 residues long. V lost 3 bases and J lost 5, with 23 bases in between. Germline lookup yields CDR1 LNHNV and CDR2 YYDKDF (reference sequence). CDR3 residues: CATSSPSKGSGKDEQYF. CDR3 DNA: TGTGCCACCAGCAGTCCATCGAAGGGTTCAGGAAAGGACGAGCAGTACTTC.

Only a few counts were recorded for this clonotype. The chain uses TRBV29-1 and TRBJ1-4; D is uncertain. Trimming removed 3 bases at V and 8 bases at J, with 7 bases between. CDR3 size: 11 residues. Germline V lookup: CDR1 SQVTM, CDR2 ANQGSEA. The CDR3 loop is CSVESGEKLFF. The CDR3 nucleotides are TGCAGCGTTGAGTCGGGGGAAAAACTGTTTTTT.